These T cell receptor beta chains were read from a single sample in a study of CD8+ T cells in alopecia areata. Some clones are missing from TCRdb's copy, which holds only in-frame ones; the method was immunoSEQ multiplex PCR. The table records about 150,000 clones, under 60% of them present only once. Source: CD8+ T cells sorted from blood, taken at week 0. The receptors originated from a human donor with alopecia areata. The CDR3 runs from the conserved cysteine through the conserved F or W. A D gene is named only where the DNA matches it firmly. Where a row states a size, it is once, few, many or the class of an expanded clone; other rows omit it.

clone_size,v_call,d_call,j_call,cdr3_nt,cdr3_aa
-,TRBV30,-,TRBJ1-1,TGTGCCTGGAGTATGGGGGACACTGAAGCTTTCTTT,CAWSMGDTEAFF
few,TRBV7-2,-,TRBJ2-4,TGTGCCAGCAGCGAGGACTACAGTCCAAACATTCAGTACTTC,CASSEDYSPNIQYF
-,TRBV23-1,-,TRBJ2-7,TGCGCCAGCAGTCAGAACACCTACGAGCAGTACTTC,CASSQNTYEQYF
-,TRBV7-9,TRBD1,TRBJ1-5,TGTGCCAGCAGCCCAGACAGGGATCAGCCCCAGCATTTT,CASSPDRDQPQHF
few,TRBV6-6,-,TRBJ2-3,TGTGCCAGCAGTTACGAGGTGGCAGATACGCAGTATTTT,CASSYEVADTQYF
-,TRBV19,TRBD2,TRBJ2-2,TGTGCCAGTAGTATCCCCCTATGGGCGGACGGGGGGGACACCGGGGAGCTGTTTTTT,CASSIPLWADGGDTGELFF
few,TRBV30,-,TRBJ2-7,TGTGCCTGGGGGGAGCACTCCTCCGAGCAGTACTTC,CAWGEHSSEQYF
-,TRBV30,-,TRBJ1-6,TGTGCCTGGACCCCCCCCGGGACACTCCATTCACCCCTCCACTTT,CAWTPPGTLHSPLHF
-,TRBV4-3,TRBD2,TRBJ2-7,TGCGCCAGCAGCCAAGATCTACTTGCGGGGGGCGAGCAGTACTTC,CASSQDLLAGGEQYF
few,TRBV27,-,TRBJ2-7,TGTGCCAGCAGTTCGTACGCGGACGGTAGAAAACAGGACGAGCAGTACTTC,CASSSYADGRKQDEQYF
-,TRBV29-1,TRBD1,TRBJ2-7,TGCAGCGTTTCACCCACAGGGGGATACCACGAGCAGTACTTC,CSVSPTGGYHEQYF
once,TRBV2,-,TRBJ2-1,TGTGCCAGCAGTGAAGGCAGAGCCTCCTACAATGAGCAGTTCTTC,CASSEGRASYNEQFF
-,TRBV29-1,-,TRBJ2-5,TGCAGCGTTGAAGACAGCGCAGGGCAAAGGGAGACCCAGTACTTC,CSVEDSAGQRETQYF
-,TRBV20-1,-,TRBJ2-7,TGCAGTGCCAGGGACGGCTACGAGCAGTACTTC,CSARDGYEQYF
-,TRBV11-3,TRBD1,TRBJ2-7,TGTGCCAGCAGCTGCCGGGACAGGTCATCCTACGAGCAGTACTTC,CASSCRDRSSYEQYF
once,TRBV6-5,-,TRBJ2-5,TGTGCCAGCAGTTATGGGGTAGAAGAGACCCAGTACTTC,CASSYGVEETQYF
-,TRBV30,TRBD1,TRBJ2-2,TGTGCCTGGAGGGCGGGACAGGGTTACGGGGAGCTGTTTTTT,CAWRAGQGYGELFF
-,TRBV2,-,TRBJ1-1,TGTGCCAGTTACGGGGGGGAAGCTTTCTTT,CASYGGEAFF
-,TRBV27,-,TRBJ2-1,TGTGCCAGCAGTTTATCGTTTTTGTCTGGCGGCACCCAAAAAAATGAGCAGTTCTTC,CASSLSFLSGGTQKNEQFF
few,TRBV19,TRBD2,TRBJ2-7,TGTGCCAGTAGTCCGGGACTAGCAAACGAGCAGTACTTC,CASSPGLANEQYF
few,TRBV6-5,-,TRBJ2-2,TGTGCCAGCAGCCTACGGGGAAACACCGGGGAGCTGTTTTTT,CASSLRGNTGELFF
few,TRBV19,TRBD1,TRBJ1-1,TGTGCCAGTAGTTCGGGACAGGGTAGCACTGAAGCTTTCTTT,CASSSGQGSTEAFF
few,TRBV19,-,TRBJ1-5,TGTGCCAGTAGTATATACATTTCGAGCAATCAGCCCCAGCATTTT,CASSIYISSNQPQHF
once,TRBV4-1,-,TRBJ1-2,TGCGCGAGCAGCCAAGTTTCGCTAGCCACAGACTATGGCTACTCCTTC,CASSQVSLATDYGYSF
-,TRBV29-1,-,TRBJ2-1,TGCAGCGTTGAGTTATTGTGGGGTAGCTCCTACAATGAGCAGTTCTTC,CSVELLWGSSYNEQFF
-,TRBV30,TRBD1,TRBJ1-2,TGTGCCTGGAGTCCGACAGGGGACTATGGCTACACCTTC,CAWSPTGDYGYTF
few,TRBV15,-,TRBJ1-1,TGTGCCACCAGCCCCTTCGAAGAGGGGCAGGGCACTGAAGCTTTCTTT,CATSPFEEGQGTEAFF
few,TRBV6-5,-,TRBJ2-6,TGTGCCAGCAGTGAACTCTCTGGGGCCAACGTCCTGACTTTC,CASSELSGANVLTF
-,TRBV5-1,-,TRBJ1-1,TGCGCCAGCAGCGAAGAGAACACTGAAGCTTTCTTT,CASSEENTEAFF